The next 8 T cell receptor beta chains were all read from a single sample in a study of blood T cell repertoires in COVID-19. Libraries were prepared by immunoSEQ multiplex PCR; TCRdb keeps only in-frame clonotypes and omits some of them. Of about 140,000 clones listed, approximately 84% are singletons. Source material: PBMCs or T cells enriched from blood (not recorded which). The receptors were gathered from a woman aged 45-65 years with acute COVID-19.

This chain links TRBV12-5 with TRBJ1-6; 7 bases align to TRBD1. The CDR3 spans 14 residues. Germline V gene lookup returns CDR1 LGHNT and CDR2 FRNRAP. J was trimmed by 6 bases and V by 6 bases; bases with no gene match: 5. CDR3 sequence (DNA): TGTGCTAGTGGATCGGGACAGTCTAATTCACCCCTCCACTTT. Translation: CASGSGQSNSPLHF.

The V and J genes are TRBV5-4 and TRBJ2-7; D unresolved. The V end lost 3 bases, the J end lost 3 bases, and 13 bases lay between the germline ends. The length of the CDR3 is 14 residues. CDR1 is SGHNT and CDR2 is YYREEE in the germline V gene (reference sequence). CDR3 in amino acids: CASSSSNSDYEQYF. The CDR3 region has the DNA TGTGCCAGCAGCTCCTCGAATTCAGACTACGAGCAGTACTTC.

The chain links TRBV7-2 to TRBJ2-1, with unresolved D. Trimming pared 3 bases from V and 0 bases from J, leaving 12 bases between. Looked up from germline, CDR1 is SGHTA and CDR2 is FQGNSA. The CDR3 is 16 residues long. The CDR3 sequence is CASSLFQASSYNEQFF. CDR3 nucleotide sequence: TGTGCCAGCAGCTTGTTCCAGGCGAGCTCCTACAATGAGCAGTTCTTC.

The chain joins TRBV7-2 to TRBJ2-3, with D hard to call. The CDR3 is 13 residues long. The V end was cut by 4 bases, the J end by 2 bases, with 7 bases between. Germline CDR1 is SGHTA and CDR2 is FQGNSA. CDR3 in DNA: TGTGCCAGCAGCTCCCTCTACACAGATACGCAGTATTTT. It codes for CASSSLYTDTQYF.

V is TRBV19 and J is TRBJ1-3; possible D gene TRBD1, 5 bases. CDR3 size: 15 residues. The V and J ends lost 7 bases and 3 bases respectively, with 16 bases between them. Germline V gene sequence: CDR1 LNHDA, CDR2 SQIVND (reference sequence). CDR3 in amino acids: CASTTQGGFGNTIYF. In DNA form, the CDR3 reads TGTGCCAGTACTACTCAGGGAGGTTTTGGAAACACCATATATTTT.

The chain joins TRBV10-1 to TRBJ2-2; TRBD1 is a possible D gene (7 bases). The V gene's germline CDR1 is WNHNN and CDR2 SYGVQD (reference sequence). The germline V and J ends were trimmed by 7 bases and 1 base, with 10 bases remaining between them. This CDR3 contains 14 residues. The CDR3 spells CASMQGGNTGELFF. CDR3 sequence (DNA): TGCGCCAGCATGCAGGGGGGGAACACCGGGGAGCTGTTTTTT.

CDR3 residues: CASSTGVNNEQFF. Here the CDR3 DNA reads TGCGCCAGCAGTACAGGGGTAAACAATGAGCAGTTCTTC. V is TRBV23-1 and J is TRBJ2-1, with 7 bases lining up with TRBD1. TRBV23-1 falls under the ORF class, with uncertain function. The V and J ends lost 5 bases and 5 bases, in that order; junction bases with no gene match: 3. This CDR3 has 13 amino acids.

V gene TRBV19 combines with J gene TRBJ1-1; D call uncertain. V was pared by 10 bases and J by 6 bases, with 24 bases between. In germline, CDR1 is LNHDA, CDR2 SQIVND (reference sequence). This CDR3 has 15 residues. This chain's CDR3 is CATQSGRTGSAEAFF. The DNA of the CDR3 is TGTGCCACCCAATCCGGAAGGACGGGGAGCGCTGAAGCTTTCTTT.